Listed below are T cell receptor beta chains from one sample, sequenced in a study of cytomegalovirus exposure and HLA in healthy donors. TCRdb's table, derived via immunoSEQ multiplex PCR, lists solely in-frame clones and lacks some. The sample shows 150,000 to 200,000 clones, roughly 86% of them seen only once. Sequenced sample: PBMCs. These receptors all stem from a woman between 18 and 30 years old in good health and CMV-seronegative. CDR3s include the opening cysteine and the closing phenylalanine or tryptophan. Fields, in order: J gene, D gene, clone size, V gene, CDR3 protein, CDR3 DNA. D genes are given only for firm matches. A clone size is listed for some rows: how often the clone was seen (once, few, many), or a class if it is expanded.

j_call: TRBJ1-3
d_call: .
clone_size: .
v_call: TRBV5-8
cdr3_aa: CASSSTVTGNTIYF
cdr3_nt: TGTGCCAGCAGCTCCACAGTTACTGGAAACACCATATATTTT

j_call: TRBJ2-5
d_call: .
clone_size: once
v_call: TRBV15
cdr3_aa: CATSRATSPETQYF
cdr3_nt: TGTGCCACCAGCAGGGCGACTAGTCCCGAGACCCAGTACTTC

j_call: TRBJ2-1
d_call: TRBD2
clone_size: .
v_call: TRBV29-1
cdr3_aa: CSPGMATGGGREQFF
cdr3_nt: TGCAGCCCCGGGATGGCCACTGGGGGGGGTCGGGAGCAGTTCTTC

j_call: TRBJ1-1
d_call: .
clone_size: .
v_call: TRBV7-9
cdr3_aa: CSSSTRANTEAFF
cdr3_nt: TGTTCCAGCAGCACCAGGGCAAACACTGAAGCTTTCTTT

j_call: TRBJ2-7
d_call: .
clone_size: .
v_call: TRBV6-5
cdr3_aa: CASSYGAGAPYEQYF
cdr3_nt: TGTGCCAGCAGTTACGGTGCAGGGGCCCCCTACGAGCAGTACTTC

j_call: TRBJ1-1
d_call: TRBD1
clone_size: .
v_call: TRBV29-1
cdr3_aa: CSGQQGKNTEAFF
cdr3_nt: TGCAGCGGCCAACAGGGGAAGAACACTGAAGCTTTCTTT

j_call: TRBJ2-7
d_call: TRBD2
clone_size: .
v_call: TRBV5-1
cdr3_aa: CASSLGGGRSYEQYF
cdr3_nt: TGCGCCAGCAGCTTGGGGGGGGGACGGTCCTACGAGCAGTACTTC

j_call: TRBJ1-4
d_call: .
clone_size: .
v_call: TRBV4-1
cdr3_aa: CASSPGGATNEKLFF
cdr3_nt: TGCGCCAGCAGCCCGGGGGGGGCAACTAATGAAAAACTGTTTTTT

j_call: TRBJ1-1
d_call: .
clone_size: .
v_call: TRBV19
cdr3_aa: CASSIGQKNTEAFF
cdr3_nt: TGTGCCAGTAGTATCGGACAAAAGAACACTGAAGCTTTCTTT

j_call: TRBJ2-7
d_call: .
clone_size: .
v_call: TRBV30
cdr3_aa: CAWSNPSKEQYF
cdr3_nt: TGTGCCTGGAGTAACCCTTCTAAGGAGCAGTACTTC

j_call: TRBJ1-3
d_call: .
clone_size: .
v_call: TRBV7-8
cdr3_aa: CASSLGTSSGNTIYF
cdr3_nt: TGTGCCAGCAGCTTAGGCACTAGCTCTGGAAACACCATATATTTT

j_call: TRBJ2-5
d_call: TRBD2
clone_size: .
v_call: TRBV9
cdr3_aa: CASNTGGGRETQYF
cdr3_nt: TGTGCCAGCAACACCGGGGGGGGACGGGAGACCCAGTACTTC

j_call: TRBJ1-2
d_call: .
clone_size: .
v_call: TRBV18
cdr3_aa: CASSVRDTGGYTF
cdr3_nt: TGTGCCAGCTCAGTAAGGGACACCGGGGGCTACACCTTC

j_call: TRBJ2-1
d_call: .
clone_size: .
v_call: TRBV4-2
cdr3_aa: CASSQDWGVYNEQFF
cdr3_nt: TGTGCCAGCAGCCAAGATTGGGGGGTCTACAATGAGCAGTTCTTC

j_call: TRBJ2-1
d_call: TRBD2
clone_size: .
v_call: TRBV5-6
cdr3_aa: CASRIAGGPINEQFF
cdr3_nt: TGTGCCAGCAGGATAGCGGGAGGGCCTATCAATGAGCAGTTCTTC

j_call: TRBJ2-6
d_call: .
clone_size: .
v_call: TRBV11-2
cdr3_aa: CASSLDGRIDGANVLTF
cdr3_nt: TGTGCCAGCAGCTTAGACGGCAGGATCGATGGGGCCAACGTCCTGACTTTC

j_call: TRBJ1-6
d_call: TRBD1
clone_size: .
v_call: TRBV6-5
cdr3_aa: CASSPQGQGSPLHF
cdr3_nt: TGTGCCAGCAGCCCCCAGGGACAGGGTTCACCCCTCCACTTT

j_call: TRBJ1-1
d_call: TRBD1
clone_size: .
v_call: TRBV5-1
cdr3_aa: CASSSRTGNTEAFF
cdr3_nt: TGCGCCAGCAGCTCTAGGACAGGCAACACTGAAGCTTTCTTT

j_call: TRBJ1-1
d_call: TRBD1
clone_size: .
v_call: TRBV2
cdr3_aa: CASSEQGAQGTEAFF
cdr3_nt: TGTGCCAGCAGTGAACAGGGGGCGCAGGGCACTGAAGCTTTCTTT

j_call: TRBJ2-3
d_call: TRBD2
clone_size: .
v_call: TRBV9
cdr3_aa: CASSFTTSLSTDTQYF
cdr3_nt: TGTGCCAGCAGCTTTACGACTAGCTTGAGCACAGATACGCAGTATTTT

j_call: TRBJ2-3
d_call: .
clone_size: .
v_call: TRBV10-3
cdr3_aa: CAIRFSAVDTDTQYF
cdr3_nt: TGTGCCATCAGGTTCTCAGCGGTTGACACAGATACGCAGTATTTT

j_call: TRBJ2-3
d_call: TRBD2
clone_size: .
v_call: TRBV7-9
cdr3_aa: CATVAGVITDTQYF
cdr3_nt: TGTGCCACCGTAGCGGGAGTGATTACAGATACGCAGTATTTT

j_call: TRBJ2-7
d_call: TRBD1
clone_size: .
v_call: TRBV18
cdr3_aa: CASGDRGGGEQYF
cdr3_nt: TGTGCCAGCGGGGACAGGGGAGGTGGCGAGCAGTACTTC

j_call: TRBJ2-2
d_call: TRBD1
clone_size: .
v_call: TRBV7-9
cdr3_aa: CASRPPGGATGELFF
cdr3_nt: TGTGCCAGCAGACCCCCAGGGGGCGCAACCGGGGAGCTGTTTTTT

j_call: TRBJ1-5
d_call: TRBD1
clone_size: .
v_call: TRBV18
cdr3_aa: CASSLNGTVYQPQHF
cdr3_nt: TGTGCCAGCTCACTGAACGGGACAGTTTATCAGCCCCAGCATTTT

j_call: TRBJ2-7
d_call: TRBD2
clone_size: few
v_call: TRBV6-5
cdr3_aa: CASSAGGTYEQYF
cdr3_nt: TGTGCCAGCTCAGCGGGAGGAACCTACGAGCAGTACTTC

j_call: TRBJ1-5
d_call: .
clone_size: .
v_call: TRBV4-3
cdr3_aa: CASSQDRGGQPQHF
cdr3_nt: TGCGCCAGCAGCCAAGACAGGGGCGGTCAGCCCCAGCATTTT

j_call: TRBJ2-5
d_call: .
clone_size: .
v_call: TRBV11-3
cdr3_aa: CASSLRPKEAQYF
cdr3_nt: TGTGCCAGCAGCCTCCGCCCGAAGGAGGCCCAGTACTTC

j_call: TRBJ1-6
d_call: TRBD1
clone_size: .
v_call: TRBV5-1
cdr3_aa: CASSPGQFKNSPLHF
cdr3_nt: TGCGCCAGCAGCCCGGGACAGTTTAAAAATTCACCCCTCCACTTT

j_call: TRBJ2-7
d_call: .
clone_size: .
v_call: TRBV4-1
cdr3_aa: CASSQTGTPMDEQYF
cdr3_nt: TGCGCCAGCAGCCAAACCGGGACACCTATGGACGAGCAGTACTTC

j_call: TRBJ1-1
d_call: .
clone_size: .
v_call: TRBV7-2
cdr3_aa: CASMGATSEAFF
cdr3_nt: TGTGCCAGCATGGGGGCCACCTCTGAAGCTTTCTTT

j_call: TRBJ1-6
d_call: TRBD1
clone_size: .
v_call: TRBV29-1
cdr3_aa: CSVAQGDGDSPLHF
cdr3_nt: TGCAGCGTCGCACAGGGGGACGGGGATTCACCCCTCCACTTT

j_call: TRBJ1-2
d_call: TRBD1
clone_size: .
v_call: TRBV5-4
cdr3_aa: CASSFDRVGYTF
cdr3_nt: TGTGCCAGCAGCTTCGACAGGGTTGGCTACACCTTC